The source of this T cell receptor (beta chain) is a study of T cell responses to AZD1222 COVID-19 vaccine. In the study overall: Pooling covered second doses at about 4 or about 12 weeks.

Note on this clone: The antigen remains unidentified.

This CDR3 is 17 amino acids long. Germline CDR1 MDHEN, CDR2 SYDVKM. The V and J ends lost 7 bases and 0 bases respectively, with 21 bases between them. Findings and caveats of the study: Of the AZD1222 recipients, only 5 or 6 were seropositive at baseline. Reports indicate that nearly half of spike-specific TCRs are directed at unmutated variant regions.

TCRdb keeps only in-frame clones here, not all; method: immunoSEQ multiplex PCR. This sample has 100,000 to 150,000 clones, with about 89% found just once. The V call is TRBV28, the J call TRBJ1-1; D might be TRBD1 (6 bases). The sequenced sample was peripheral blood, obtained on day 0 of AZD1222 vaccination. This TCR was recovered from an adult in good health. The CDR3 bases are TGTGCCAGCACCTCCCTTGGAGGGGGGCTCTTGAACACTGAAGCTTTCTTT. It specifies CASTSLGGGLLNTEAFF.